One and the same sample provided the 19 T cell receptor beta chains below, sequenced in a study of cytomegalovirus exposure and HLA in healthy donors. PCR employed 60 Vbeta and 13 Jbeta primers. The repertoire was sequenced with immunoSEQ multiplex PCR; TCRdb's copy has only in-frame clones and lacks some. The sample has about 180,000 clones, roughly 82% seen once. Sequencing input: PBMCs. The receptors stem from a man aged 35-49 years in good health and CMV-seronegative.

The chain has TRBV25-1 and TRBJ2-3, with D possibly TRBD2 on 7 matching bases. Trimming pared 1 base from V and 6 bases from J, leaving 17 bases between. The CDR3 has 16 residues. Germline V gene data show CDR1 as MGHDK and CDR2 as SYGVNS. The CDR3 DNA follows: TGTGCCAGCAGTGAATTCGCGGGGGCCCCGGGGGATACGCAGTATTTT. The encoded protein is CASSEFAGAPGDTQYF.

V is TRBV9 and J is TRBJ1-6; 7 nucleotides match TRBD1. The CDR3 is 17 amino acids. Germline CDR1 reads SGDLS; CDR2 reads YYNGEE. Germline trimming cut 4 bases from V and 9 bases from J; bases unmatched to any gene: 16. The CDR3 region has the DNA TGTGCCAGCAGCTCCGGGGCGGGACAGATATCATTTTCACCCCTCCACTTT. It yields the protein CASSSGAGQISFSPLHF.

This chain joins TRBV5-4 and TRBJ2-7, with unresolved D. Trimming removed 0 bases at V and 1 base at J, with 8 bases between. The CDR3 is made up of 14 amino acids. The V gene's germline CDR1 is SGHNT and CDR2 YYREEE (reference sequence). The CDR3 DNA reads as TGTGCCAGCAGCTTGGATCAGGCATCCTACGAGCAGTACTTC. Its translation: CASSLDQASYEQYF.

This clone showed up just once. V and J are TRBV5-4 and TRBJ2-6; perhaps TRBD1 as D (5 bases). Germline V gene lookup returns CDR1 SGHNT and CDR2 YYREEE (reference sequence). The CDR3 has 16 residues. V lost 6 bases and J 2 bases, leaving 15 bases between the germline ends. The CDR3 reads CASTGHLLPGANVLTF. CDR3 in DNA: TGTGCCAGCACCGGACATCTTCTGCCTGGGGCCAACGTCCTGACTTTC.

Only a few counts were recorded for this clone. This sequence joins TRBV28 and TRBJ2-7, with TRBD2 matching 12 bases. The CDR3 sequence is 18 residues long. Trimming removed 5 bases from V and 3 bases from J; junction bases left unmatched: 14. The germline V gene encodes CDR1 MDHEN and CDR2 SYDVKM. CDR3 sequence: CASSPTLGLAGTYYEQYF. The CDR3 region has the DNA TGTGCCAGCAGTCCAACTCTAGGACTAGCGGGAACTTACTACGAGCAGTACTTC. Filled out from reference TRBV28 and TRBJ2-7, the complete variable domain reads DVKVTQSSRYLVKRTGEKVFLECVQDMDHENMFWYRQDPGLGLRLIYFSYDVKMKEKGDIPEGYSVSREKKERFSLILESASTNQTSMYLCASSPTLGLAGTYYEQYFGPGTRLTVT.

This chain uses TRBV7-9 with TRBJ1-2; no reliable D call. Germline CDR1 and CDR2: SEHNR and FQNEAQ (reference sequence). The CDR3 totals 14 residues. V was pared by 1 base and J by 5 bases, with 11 bases between. The CDR3 region has the DNA TGTGCCAGCAGCTTAGACGGCGGGGATTATGGCTACACCTTC. This sequence encodes CASSLDGGDYGYTF.

J is TRBJ2-6 and V is TRBV6-5, with D tentatively TRBD2 (5 bases). CDR1 is MNHEY, CDR2 SVGAGI, per germline. The length of the CDR3 is 16 residues. V was cut by 0 bases and J by 2 bases, with 8 bases left in between. CDR3 in amino acids: CASSYSRRTGANVLTF. CDR3 in DNA: TGTGCCAGCAGTTACTCGCGGAGGACTGGGGCCAACGTCCTGACTTTC.

In regard to this clone: One end of the junction fails to match germline, which may point to a read error. This chain joins TRBV4-2 and TRBJ1-2; D might be TRBD1 (5 bases). Germline V lookup: CDR1 LGHNA, CDR2 YNFKEQ. The CDR3 extends over 13 amino acids. The chain's CDR3 is CASSRNRGGRASF. The CDR3 DNA follows: TGTGCCAGCAGCCGAAACCGCGGGGGGAGGGCCTCCTTC.

To note about this clone: A junction boundary mismatches the germline segment, possibly from a read error. The rearrangement joins TRBV27 to TRBJ2-2; D perhaps matches TRBD2 (5 bases). The CDR3 has 12 residues. Per germline, CDR1 MNHEY and CDR2 SMNVEV (reference sequence). For the CDR3, the DNA is TGTGCCAGCAGTCTCCCCGTCGGGGAACTGTTTTTT. It encodes CASSLPVGELFF.

DNA for the CDR3: TGTGCCAGCAGCCAAGCGGGGGTTTTGGGTAGCAATCAGCCCCAGCATTTT. It specifies CASSQAGVLGSNQPQHF. This sequence joins TRBV4-2 and TRBJ1-5; a weak D match, TRBD1 (5 bases). Trimming removed 1 base at V and 0 bases at J, with 13 bases between. The germline gives CDR1 LGHNA, CDR2 YNFKEQ. CDR3 length: 17 residues.

In this sample, this clone turned up once. The chain is built from TRBV7-9 and TRBJ2-7; D is uncertain. The CDR3 runs to 12 residues. Germline values: CDR1 SEHNR, CDR2 FQNEAQ (reference sequence). Trimming pared 5 bases from V and 4 bases from J, leaving 9 bases between. The chain's CDR3 is CASSPVEYEQYF. The CDR3 DNA follows: TGTGCCAGCAGCCCGGTGGAGTACGAGCAGTACTTC.

The chain's CDR3 is CASSATGGDGYTF. CDR3 in DNA: TGTGCCAGCTCAGCGACAGGGGGGGATGGCTACACCTTC. The chain joins TRBV18 to TRBJ1-2; TRBD1 matches at 9 bases. This CDR3 has 13 amino acids. The trim removed 5 bases at V and 6 bases at J, leaving 4 bases unmatched. CDR1 and CDR2 (germline): KGHSH, LQKENI.

The chain recombines TRBV7-9 with TRBJ2-5; D remains unclear. V lost 2 bases and J 5 bases, leaving 9 bases between the germline ends. This CDR3 spans 13 amino acids. CDR1 and CDR2 from the germline V gene are SEHNR and FQNEAQ (reference sequence). In DNA, the CDR3 is TGTGCCAGCAGCTTATACAGTAAGGAGACCCAGTACTTC. Its translation is CASSLYSKETQYF.

CDR3 protein: CASSALQRSGNTIYF. CDR3 in DNA: TGTGCCAGCAGTGCCCTTCAGCGCTCTGGAAACACCATATATTTT. The chain employs TRBV6-5 and TRBJ1-3; no definite D call. Per the germline V gene, CDR1 is MNHEY and CDR2 is SVGAGI. The CDR3 loop spans 15 amino acids. V was trimmed by 5 bases and J by 0 bases, leaving 11 bases between them.

The rearrangement links TRBV15 to TRBJ2-1, with 7 bases that match TRBD1. CDR1 and CDR2 from the germline V gene are LNHNV and YYDKDF (reference sequence). The V and J ends lost 0 bases and 7 bases, in that order; junction bases with no gene match: 6. This CDR3 has 15 residues. In nucleotides, the CDR3 is TGTGCCACCAGCAGAGATTTGACAGGGAAGAATGAGCAGTTCTTC. Residues: CATSRDLTGKNEQFF.

The chain employs TRBV5-5 and TRBJ1-2; no definite D call. CDR1 and CDR2 from the germline V gene are SGHKS and YYEKEE (reference sequence). Trimming removed 2 bases from V and 8 bases from J, with 13 bases in between. The CDR3 runs 13 residues. CDR3 residues: CASSFDTYKGYTF. CDR3 DNA: TGTGCCAGCAGCTTCGACACCTACAAGGGCTACACCTTC.

This sequence joins TRBV12-5 and TRBJ2-3; a weak D match, TRBD1 (5 bases). V was pared by 1 base and J by 2 bases, with 10 bases between. The germline CDR1 and CDR2 sequences are LGHNT and FRNRAP. This CDR3 spans 15 amino acids. Written as DNA, the CDR3 is TGTGCTAGTGGTTTGGGTTTCAGGGTCACAGATACGCAGTATTTT. Residues: CASGLGFRVTDTQYF.

J is TRBJ1-1 and V is TRBV28, with D tentatively TRBD1 (6 bases). Germline V gives CDR1 MDHEN, CDR2 SYDVKM. The ends were cut back, 5 bases at V and 5 bases at J, with 18 bases in the middle. There are 15 residues in the CDR3. For the CDR3, the DNA is TGTGCCAGCAGTCGGGTCGGGACACCGGGAACTGAAGCTTTCTTT. It yields the protein CASSRVGTPGTEAFF.

The count of this clone is one. The rearrangement links TRBV18 to TRBJ2-7; TRBD2 is a possible D gene (6 bases). Germline V lookup: CDR1 KGHSH, CDR2 LQKENI. The V gene lost 5 bases and the J gene lost 4 bases, with 18 bases spanning the gap. The CDR3 loop spans 15 amino acids. DNA for the CDR3: TGTGCCAGCTCATCAAGGGAACTAGCTGGATACGAGCAGTACTTC. This sequence encodes CASSSRELAGYEQYF.